The rows below give T cell receptor beta chains drawn from one sample of a study of blood T cell repertoires in COVID-19. TCRdb keeps only in-frame clones here, not all; method: immunoSEQ multiplex PCR. This table holds 90,000 to 150,000 clones, roughly nine tenths found once. The sequencing sample was made of peripheral blood. Source of these receptors: a man in his 70s who had recovered from COVID-19. CDR3s include the opening cysteine and the closing phenylalanine or tryptophan. D genes are given only for firm matches. Expanded clones are given a class, and other clones once, few, many or no size at all.

size	V	J	D	length	DNA	CDR3
-	TRBV2	TRBJ2-5	TRBD2	14	TGTGCCAGCAGCAATAGCGGGGCGGCAGAGACCCAGTACTTC	CASSNSGAAETQYF
-	TRBV5-1	TRBJ2-2	TRBD1	16	TGCGCCAGCAGCTTGATACAGGGGGCCGGGACCGGGGAGCTGTTTTTT	CASSLIQGAGTGELFF
-	TRBV27	TRBJ2-3	TRBD2	14	TGTGCCAGCAGTTCTAGCGGAAGCACAGATACGCAGTATTTT	CASSSSGSTDTQYF
-	TRBV2	TRBJ2-1	TRBD2	14	TGTGCCAGCACGGTACTAGCGGGGTACAATGAGCAGTTCTTC	CASTVLAGYNEQFF
-	TRBV29-1	TRBJ2-7	-	13	TGCAGCGTTGAAGACCTCTACGGGTACGAGCAGTACTTC	CSVEDLYGYEQYF
-	TRBV28	TRBJ1-5	TRBD1	16	TGTGCCAGCAGTATCGGACAGGGACTTTTGAATCAGCCCCAGCATTTT	CASSIGQGLLNQPQHF
once	TRBV29-1	TRBJ1-1	-	11	TGCAGCGTACGTAGGAACACTGAAGCTTTCTTT	CSVRRNTEAFF
-	TRBV5-1	TRBJ1-2	TRBD1	13	TGCGCCAGCAGCTTGGGGCAGGGGGATGGCTACACCTTC	CASSLGQGDGYTF
-	TRBV29-1	TRBJ2-1	TRBD1	16	TGCAGCGTTGAATCAGAGACAGGGGATTTAGACAATGAGCAGTTCTTC	CSVESETGDLDNEQFF
once	TRBV1	TRBJ2-1	-	19	TGCACCAGCAGCCACCCCCCCAGCGGGGGAGGAAGCTCCTACAATGAGCAGTTCTTC	CTSSHPPSGGGSSYNEQFF
-	TRBV18	TRBJ1-3	-	15	TGTGCCAGCTCACCCGGACGGGGCTCTGGAAACACCATATATTTT	CASSPGRGSGNTIYF
few	TRBV18	TRBJ1-2	-	14	TGTGCCAGCTCACCCCGTTCAACAAACTATGGCTACACCTTC	CASSPRSTNYGYTF
-	TRBV19	TRBJ2-1	TRBD1	16	TGTGCCAGTAGTCCCGACAGGGAAACCCGCTACAATGAGCAGTTCTTC	CASSPDRETRYNEQFF
once	TRBV15	TRBJ1-1	-	15	TGTGCCACCAGCAGAGATTCCGGGATTTACACTGAAGCTTTCTTT	CATSRDSGIYTEAFF
-	TRBV28	TRBJ2-7	TRBD1	15	TGTGCCAGCAGTTCTGTTGGGACAGGGTCCTACGAGCAGTACTTC	CASSSVGTGSYEQYF
-	TRBV7-9	TRBJ2-7	-	12	TGTGCCAGCAGCTTCGAGACCTACGAGCAGTACTTC	CASSFETYEQYF
few	TRBV15	TRBJ1-2	-	12	TGTGCCACCAGCAGAGAGAGGTATGGCTACACCTTC	CATSRERYGYTF
-	TRBV7-9	TRBJ1-4	-	16	TGTGCCAGCAGCTTAAGAGGGGGTGGATGGAATGAAAAACTGTTTTTT	CASSLRGGGWNEKLFF